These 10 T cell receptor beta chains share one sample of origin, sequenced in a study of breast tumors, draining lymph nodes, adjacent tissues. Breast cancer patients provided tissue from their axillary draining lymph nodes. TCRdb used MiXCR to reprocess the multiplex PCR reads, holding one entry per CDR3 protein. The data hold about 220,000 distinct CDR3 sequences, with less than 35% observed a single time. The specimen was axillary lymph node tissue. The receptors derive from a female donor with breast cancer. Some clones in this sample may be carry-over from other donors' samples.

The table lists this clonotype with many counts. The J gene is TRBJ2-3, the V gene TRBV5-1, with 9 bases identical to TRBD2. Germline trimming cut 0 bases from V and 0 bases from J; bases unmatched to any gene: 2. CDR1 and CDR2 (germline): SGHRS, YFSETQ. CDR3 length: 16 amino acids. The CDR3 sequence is CASSLDAGGSTDTQYF. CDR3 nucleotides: TGCGCCAGCAGCTTGGACGCGGGAGGGAGCACAGATACGCAGTATTTT.

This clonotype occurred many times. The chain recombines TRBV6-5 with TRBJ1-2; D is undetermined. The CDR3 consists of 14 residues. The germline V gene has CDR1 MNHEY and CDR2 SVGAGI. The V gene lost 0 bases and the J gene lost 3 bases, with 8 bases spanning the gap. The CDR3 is CASSYSAGHYGYTF. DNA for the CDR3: TGTGCCAGCAGTTACTCCGCAGGACACTATGGCTACACCTTC.

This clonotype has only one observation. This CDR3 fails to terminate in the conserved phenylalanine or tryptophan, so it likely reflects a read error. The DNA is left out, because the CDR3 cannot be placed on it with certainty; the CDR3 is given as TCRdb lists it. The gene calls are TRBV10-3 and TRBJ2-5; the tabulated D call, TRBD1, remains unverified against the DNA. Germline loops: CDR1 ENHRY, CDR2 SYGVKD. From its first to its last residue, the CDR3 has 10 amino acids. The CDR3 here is CAIGRQGDVT.

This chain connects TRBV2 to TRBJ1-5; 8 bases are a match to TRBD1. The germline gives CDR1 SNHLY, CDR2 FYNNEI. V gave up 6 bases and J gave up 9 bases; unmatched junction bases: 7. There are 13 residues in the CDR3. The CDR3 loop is CASRPGGSRPQHF. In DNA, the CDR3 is TGTGCCAGCAGGCCAGGGGGCTCTCGGCCCCAGCATTTT.

In DNA form, the CDR3 reads TGTGCCAGCAGCCAAGCGGGACTAGCGGGAGGGAGAGTGCATGAGCAGTTCTTC. This translates into CASSQAGLAGGRVHEQFF. The rearrangement joins TRBV7-9 to TRBJ2-1, with TRBD2 matching 16 bases. Germline V gives CDR1 SEHNR, CDR2 FQNEAQ (reference sequence). Trimming cost V 5 bases and J 8 bases; bases outside gene matches: 12. The CDR3 has 18 amino acids.

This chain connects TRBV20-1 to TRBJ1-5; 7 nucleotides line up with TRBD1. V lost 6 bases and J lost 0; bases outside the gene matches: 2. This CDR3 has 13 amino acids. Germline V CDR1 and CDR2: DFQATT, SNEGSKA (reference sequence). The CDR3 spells CSAGGISNQPQHF. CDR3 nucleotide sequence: TGCAGTGCAGGGGGCATTAGCAATCAGCCCCAGCATTTT.

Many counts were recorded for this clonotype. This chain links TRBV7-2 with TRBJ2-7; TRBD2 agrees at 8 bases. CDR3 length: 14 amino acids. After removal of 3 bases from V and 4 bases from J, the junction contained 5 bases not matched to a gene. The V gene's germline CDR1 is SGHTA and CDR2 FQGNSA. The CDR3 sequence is CASSLLAGRYEQYF. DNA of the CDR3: TGTGCCAGCAGCTTGTTAGCGGGAAGGTACGAGCAGTACTTC.

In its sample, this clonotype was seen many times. CDR3 in amino acids: CASRERLSGAGSYEQYF. The DNA for the CDR3 is TGTGCCAGCAGAGAAAGATTGTCGGGGGCAGGTAGCTACGAGCAGTACTTC. This chain links TRBV7-2 with TRBJ2-7; tentatively, D is TRBD1 or TRBD2 (6 bases each). This CDR3 is built from 17 residues. Per the germline V gene, CDR1 is SGHTA and CDR2 is FQGNSA. V was pared by 6 bases and J by 3 bases, with 24 bases between.

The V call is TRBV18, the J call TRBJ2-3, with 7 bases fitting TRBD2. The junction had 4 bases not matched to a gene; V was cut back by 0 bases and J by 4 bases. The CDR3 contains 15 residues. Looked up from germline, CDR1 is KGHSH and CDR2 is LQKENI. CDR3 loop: CASSPPTGRADTQYF. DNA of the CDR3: TGTGCCAGCTCACCACCGACGGGGAGGGCAGATACGCAGTATTTT.

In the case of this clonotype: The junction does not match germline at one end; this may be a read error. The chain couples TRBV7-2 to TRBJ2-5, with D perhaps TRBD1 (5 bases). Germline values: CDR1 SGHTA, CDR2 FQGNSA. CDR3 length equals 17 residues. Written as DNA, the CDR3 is TGTGCCAGCAACTCTGGCCAAAGGGGTACCCTACAAGAGCCCCAGTACTTC. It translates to CASNSGQRGTLQEPQYF.